This is a list of T cell receptor beta chains from one sample in a study of Tregs in tolerant kidney transplant recipients. TCRdb's table, derived via immunoSEQ multiplex PCR, lists solely in-frame clones and lacks some. The sample has fewer than 70,000 clones, approximately 82% seen once. The sample comprised CD4+ T cells from blood. These receptors all stem from a human donor in good health. The CDR3 runs from the conserved cysteine through the conserved F or W. D genes are given only for firm matches. Rows may omit the clone size; those that give it use once, few, many or a size class.

V gene	J gene	D gene	clone size	CDR3 protein	CDR3 DNA
TRBV6-1	TRBJ2-1	NA	NA	CASSEALYEQFF	TGTGCCAGCAGTGAAGCGCTTTATGAGCAGTTCTTC
TRBV4-2	TRBJ2-3	TRBD2	few	CASSQGGGGWTDTQYF	TGTGCCAGCAGCCAAGGGGGCGGGGGGTGGACAGATACGCAGTATTTT
TRBV7-7	TRBJ2-7	NA	NA	CASSKTPVYEQYF	TGTGCCAGCAGCAAGACACCTGTCTACGAGCAGTACTTC
TRBV19	TRBJ1-1	NA	once	CATEQGGNTEAFF	TGTGCCACTGAACAGGGTGGGAACACTGAAGCTTTCTTT
TRBV6-1	TRBJ1-5	NA	NA	CASTAALPHQPQHF	TGTGCCAGCACAGCGGCCTTACCCCATCAGCCCCAGCATTTT
TRBV6-5	TRBJ1-1	NA	NA	CASSRTGRVNTEAFF	TGTGCCAGCAGTCGGACGGGAAGGGTGAACACTGAAGCTTTCTTT
TRBV27	TRBJ1-5	TRBD1	NA	CASRDGTGGQPQHF	TGTGCCAGCAGGGACGGGACAGGAGGTCAGCCCCAGCATTTT
TRBV15	TRBJ2-1	TRBD2	NA	CATSRDRTSGDEQFF	TGTGCCACCAGCAGAGATCGAACTAGCGGGGATGAGCAGTTCTTC
TRBV11-1	TRBJ1-1	NA	NA	CASSLGRGSTEAFF	TGTGCCAGCAGCTTAGGTCGGGGTAGCACTGAAGCTTTCTTT
TRBV18	TRBJ2-3	NA	few	CASSPPAPTGADTQYF	TGTGCCAGCTCACCACCGGCCCCCACGGGCGCAGATACGCAGTATTTT
TRBV4-1	TRBJ2-1	NA	NA	CASNEFKKWDGQRNEQFF	TGCGCCAGCAACGAATTTAAAAAATGGGACGGGCAACGCAATGAGCAGTTCTTC
TRBV5-1	TRBJ2-7	TRBD2	NA	CASSTHSLAGTPYEQYF	TGCGCCAGCAGCACGCACTCACTAGCGGGGACGCCGTACGAGCAGTACTTC
TRBV23-1	TRBJ1-3	TRBD1	few	CASSQTDSKRPGTEVIGNTIYF	TGCGCCAGCAGTCAAACTGACTCGAAGCGACCCGGGACAGAAGTTATCGGAAACACCATATATTTT
TRBV30	TRBJ1-1	NA	NA	CAWKAGSHLNTEAFF	TGTGCCTGGAAGGCCGGGAGTCACCTGAACACTGAAGCTTTCTTT
TRBV12-5	TRBJ2-5	NA	NA	CASGLQGLETQYF	TGTGCTAGTGGTTTGCAGGGTTTGGAGACCCAGTACTTC
TRBV6-1	TRBJ2-3	NA	NA	CASSEADIYRTQYF	TGTGCCAGCAGTGAGGCCGATATCTACCGTACGCAGTATTTT
TRBV5-6	TRBJ1-5	TRBD1	few	CASSHRDSYQPQHF	TGTGCCAGCAGCCACCGGGACAGCTATCAGCCCCAGCATTTT
TRBV7-2	TRBJ1-5	NA	NA	CASSPYLYSNQPQHF	TGTGCCAGCAGCCCGTACTTATATAGCAATCAGCCCCAGCATTTT
TRBV7-2	TRBJ2-5	NA	NA	CASSPKVVLRSQETQYF	TGTGCCAGCAGCCCCAAAGTGGTCCTAAGGTCTCAAGAGACCCAGTACTTC
TRBV6-6	TRBJ2-5	TRBD2	NA	CASSYPPGGGGETQYF	TGTGCCAGCAGTTACCCCCCGGGGGGGGGTGGTGAGACCCAGTACTTC